The next 8 T cell receptor beta chains were all read from a single sample in a study of regulatory T cells in long-lasting Graves disease (TCRdb year 2021). The time point label, as the study defines it: persistent/refractory GD, antithyroid drugs over 5 years with positive TRAb. For both TCR sequencing and RNA sequencing, RNA was extracted from PBMCs using TRIzol. Libraries came from multiplex PCR. The run used an Illumina HiSeq 4000. CDR3 regions were amplified by Arm-PCR with iRepertoire HTBI primers to construct TCR beta libraries. Using fastp at Q25 and MiXCR, TCRdb reprocessed the public reads and kept productive beta chains. A single entry per CDR3 protein holds the most common genes and DNA from its merged rows. The sample includes 400,000 to 500,000 distinct CDR3 sequences, with about a fifth observed a single time. The ten largest clones represent 7% to 10% of the sample. This specimen consisted of peripheral blood mononuclear cells (PBMCs), obtained when the disease was refractory, from a patient treated with antithyroid drugs. Every receptor here comes from a female donor with Graves disease.

This clonotype showed up just a few times. V usage is TRBV6-1 and J usage is TRBJ1-1; 8 positions agree with TRBD1. The CDR3 is made up of 14 amino acids. V lost 6 bases to trimming and J lost 5 bases; unmatched junction nucleotides: 8. CDR1 is MNHNS and CDR2 is SASEGT in the germline V gene. CDR3 sequence: CASRLTGVDTEAFF. The CDR3 DNA reads TGTGCCAGCAGGCTGACAGGGGTGGATACTGAAGCTTTCTTT.

This clonotype has just a few counts. The chain employs TRBV18 and TRBJ1-2; unclear D gene. V gave up 3 bases and J gave up 4 bases, with 9 bases separating them. This CDR3 region has 13 residues. CDR1 is KGHSH, CDR2 LQKENI, per germline. The CDR3 protein is CASSPEELYGYTF. The CDR3 region has the DNA TGTGCCAGCTCACCGGAGGAGCTCTATGGCTACACCTTC.

Turning to this clonotype: A much larger clone sits a single nucleotide away, making a read error possible. The chain joins TRBV28 to TRBJ2-7; 8 positions match TRBD2. This CDR3 contains 15 residues. Germline V CDR1 and CDR2: MDHEN, SYDVKM. J gave up 6 bases and V 4 bases, and 11 bases lay outside the gene matches. The CDR3 DNA sequence: TGTGCCAGCAGTTCAGCCGGGACTAGAGGCTGCGAGCAGTACTTC. This sequence encodes CASSSAGTRGCEQYF.

At least ten counts were recorded for this clonotype. V usage is TRBV20-1 and J usage is TRBJ2-5; 8 bases agree with TRBD2. The length of the CDR3 is 13 residues. The germline V gene has CDR1 DFQATT and CDR2 SNEGSKA (reference sequence). Germline trimming cut 1 base from V and 5 bases from J; bases unmatched to any gene: 3. As DNA, the CDR3 is TGCAGTGCTAGAGCGGGAGGGTCGGAGACCCAGTACTTC. This encodes CSARAGGSETQYF.

This clonotype was seen many times. V usage is TRBV6-9 and J usage is TRBJ2-7, with D hard to call. The CDR3 is 15 residues long. Looked up from germline, CDR1 is MNHGY and CDR2 is SVAAGI. The V gene lost 3 bases and the J gene lost 0 bases, with 12 bases spanning the gap. CDR3 coding DNA: TGTGCCAGCAGTTACGTGAGTTCAAACTCCTACGAGCAGTACTTC. This encodes CASSYVSSNSYEQYF.

A note on this clonotype: A much larger clone differs by one base, so this may be a read error. The rearrangement uses TRBV24-1 and TRBJ2-7; a weak D match, TRBD1 (5 bases). This CDR3 is built from 16 residues. CDR1 is KGHDR and CDR2 is SFDVKD in the germline V gene. The CDR3 nucleotides are TGTGTCACCAGTGATCGAACAGGAGCTCACTTCTACGAGCAGTACTTC. Amino acids: CVTSDRTGAHFYEQYF.

The genes are TRBV6-1 and TRBJ1-1, with D possibly matching TRBD1 (6 bases). Germline-derived CDR1 and CDR2 are MNHNS and SASEGT. Trimming removed 6 bases from V and 1 base from J, with 21 bases in between. This CDR3 is built from 17 residues. The CDR3 protein is CASRTRRGSAPNTEAFF. CDR3 sequence (DNA): TGTGCCAGCAGGACACGGAGGGGGTCCGCACCGAACACTGAAGCTTTCTTT.

The chain carries TRBV5-1 and TRBJ2-7; the match to TRBD2 covers 14 bases. From germline, CDR1 is SGHRS and CDR2 YFSETQ. This CDR3 comprises 18 residues. Trimming at V came to 4 bases and at J to 0 bases, leaving 9 bases not matched to a gene. The CDR3 DNA sequence: TGCGCCAGCAGCACAGGACTAGCGGGAGGAATAGCCTCCTACGAGCAGTACTTC. Its protein product is CASSTGLAGGIASYEQYF.